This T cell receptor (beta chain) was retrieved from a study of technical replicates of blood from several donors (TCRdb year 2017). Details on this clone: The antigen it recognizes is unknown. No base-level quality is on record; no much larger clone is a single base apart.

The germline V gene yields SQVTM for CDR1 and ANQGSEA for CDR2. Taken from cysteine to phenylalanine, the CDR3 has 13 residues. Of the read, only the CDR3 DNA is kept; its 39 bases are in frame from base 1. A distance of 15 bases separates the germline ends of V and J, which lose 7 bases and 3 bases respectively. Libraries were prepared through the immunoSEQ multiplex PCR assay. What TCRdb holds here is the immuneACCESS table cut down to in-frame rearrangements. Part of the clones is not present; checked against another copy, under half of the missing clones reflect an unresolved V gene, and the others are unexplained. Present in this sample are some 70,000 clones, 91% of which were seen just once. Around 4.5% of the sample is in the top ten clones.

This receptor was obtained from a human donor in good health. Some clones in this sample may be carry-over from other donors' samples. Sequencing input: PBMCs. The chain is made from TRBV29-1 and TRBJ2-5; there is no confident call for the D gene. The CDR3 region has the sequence CSAPSPDKETQYF. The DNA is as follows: TGCAGCGCCCCGAGCCCAGACAAAGAGACCCAGTACTTC.